Below, 2 T cell receptor beta chains from the same sample are listed, as sequenced in a study of human T cells and chemical hapten exposure. Time point of the sample: pre-sensitization, week 0. Treatment: therapeutic diphenylcyclopropenone sensitization with weekly scalp DPC. TCRdb re-derived calls from the RACE reads in MiXCR, one entry per CDR3 protein. The sample records under 400,000 distinct CDR3 sequences, less than 6.5% being singletons. Here the sequenced sample was whole blood, taken in connection with sensitization to the hapten diphenylcyclopropenone (DPC). These TCRs come from a woman between 50 and 59 years old with alopecia areata. Some clones in this sample may be carry-over from other donors' samples.

This clonotype appeared a few times. V usage is TRBV5-1 and J usage is TRBJ2-1, with D uncertain. The germline V gene encodes CDR1 SGHRS and CDR2 YFSETQ. The CDR3 runs to 14 residues. V lost 0 bases and J lost 2, with 6 bases in between. For the CDR3, the DNA is TGCGCCAGCAGCTTGGACTTCGCCTACAATGAGCAGTTCTTC. Encoded protein: CASSLDFAYNEQFF.

This chain uses TRBV7-9 with TRBJ2-7; D might be TRBD2 (6 bases). Per germline, CDR1 SEHNR and CDR2 FQNEAQ (reference sequence). There are 14 residues in the CDR3. V dropped 4 bases and J dropped 4 bases, with 14 bases sitting between them. The CDR3 DNA reads as TGTGCCAGCAGCTCAGGAGGTGCGGGATACGAGCAGTACTTC. The encoded protein is CASSSGGAGYEQYF.